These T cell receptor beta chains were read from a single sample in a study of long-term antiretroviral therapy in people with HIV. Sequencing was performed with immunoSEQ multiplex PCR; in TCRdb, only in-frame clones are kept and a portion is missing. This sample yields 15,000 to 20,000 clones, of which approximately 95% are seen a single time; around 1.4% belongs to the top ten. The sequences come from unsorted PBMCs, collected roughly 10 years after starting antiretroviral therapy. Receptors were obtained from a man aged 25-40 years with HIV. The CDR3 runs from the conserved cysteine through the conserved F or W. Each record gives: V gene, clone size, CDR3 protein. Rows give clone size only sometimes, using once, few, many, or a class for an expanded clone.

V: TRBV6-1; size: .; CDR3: CASLRGDSLNTEAFF
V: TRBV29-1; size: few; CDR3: CSFRGRRDTQYF
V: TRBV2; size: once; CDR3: CASSPSTGTDTQYF
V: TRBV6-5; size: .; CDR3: CASSSPGGETQYF
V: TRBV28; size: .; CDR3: CASSLGNEQFF
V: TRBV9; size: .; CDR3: CASSPHLSSEKLFF
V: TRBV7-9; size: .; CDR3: CASSSGQHINTEAFF
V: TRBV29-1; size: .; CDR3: CSVTPGGDNEQFF
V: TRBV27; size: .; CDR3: CASTTGDGTDTQYF
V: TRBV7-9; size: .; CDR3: CASSPGIARPFF
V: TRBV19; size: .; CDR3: CASSAGLRKSLYEQYF
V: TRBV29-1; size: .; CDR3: CSVVGNTGELFF
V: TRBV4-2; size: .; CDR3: CASSQDSPGDNYGYTF
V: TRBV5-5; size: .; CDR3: CASSLEGWNTEAFF
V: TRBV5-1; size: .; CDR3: CASSLLQGGSYEQYF
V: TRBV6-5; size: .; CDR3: CASSLQGSSYGYTF
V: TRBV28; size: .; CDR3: CASRRDSYSNQPQHF
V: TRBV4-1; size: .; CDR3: CASSQDLWVTDTQYF
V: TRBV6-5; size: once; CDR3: CASRGTVASEAFF
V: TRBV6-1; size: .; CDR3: CASRTKGGYTF
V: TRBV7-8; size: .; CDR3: CASSYGPREAHGYTF
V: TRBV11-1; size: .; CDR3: CASSYNRDDEQYF
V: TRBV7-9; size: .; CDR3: CASSFYTGWTEAFF
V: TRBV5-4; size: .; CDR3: CASSLTGNLYEQYF
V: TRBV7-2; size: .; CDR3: CASGGIYNSPLHF
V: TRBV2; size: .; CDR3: CASKNQGIEAGELFF
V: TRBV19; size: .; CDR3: CARRPTGLGKNIQYF
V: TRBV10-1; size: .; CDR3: CASSEGSYNEQFF
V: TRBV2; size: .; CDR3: CASRSDRIRTGELFF
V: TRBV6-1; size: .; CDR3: CASTQVGQPQHF
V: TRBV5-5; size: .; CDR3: CASSLNPQADNSPLHF
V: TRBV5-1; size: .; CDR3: CASSLDSSQETQYF
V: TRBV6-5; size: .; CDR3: CASSYNRGDEQFF
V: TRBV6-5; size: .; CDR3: CASSSGVHEQYF
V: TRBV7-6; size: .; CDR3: CASSFQTDTGELFF
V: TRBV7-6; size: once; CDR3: CASSLAAYTDTQYF
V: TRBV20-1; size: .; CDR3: CSAEGGRMFF
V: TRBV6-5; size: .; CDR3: CASRTQGRGDTQYF
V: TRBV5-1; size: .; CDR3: CASSPEGGVHEKLFF
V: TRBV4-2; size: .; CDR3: CASTGSSDTEAFF
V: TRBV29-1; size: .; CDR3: CSVVGVTYEQYF
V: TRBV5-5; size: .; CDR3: CASSTGTGNTDTQYF
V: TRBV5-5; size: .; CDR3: CASSFNTDTQYF
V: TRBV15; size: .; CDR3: CATSRRGRIETQYF
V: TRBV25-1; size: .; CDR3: CASNDPFRDEQYF
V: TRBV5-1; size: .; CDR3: CASSLNQVETQYF
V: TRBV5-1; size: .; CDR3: CASSLGQSSYEQYF
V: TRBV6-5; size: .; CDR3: CATRLGLASNEQFF
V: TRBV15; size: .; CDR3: CATSRAEGLGGIEQFF
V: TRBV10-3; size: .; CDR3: CAISEVPGEAFF
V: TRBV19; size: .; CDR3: CASSISAGGSYNEQFF
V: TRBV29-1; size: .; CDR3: CSVAASGANVLTF
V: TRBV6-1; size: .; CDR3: CASSEFGEETQYF
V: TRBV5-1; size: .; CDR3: CASSFLFGSTDTQYF
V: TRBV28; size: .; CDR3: CASTQTGYNSPLHF